Shown below are 20 T cell receptor beta chains from a single sample sequenced in a study of CD8 T cells in Susac syndrome. Reverse transcription of about 0.5 to 1 ug RNA was carried out with random hexamers. TCRdb passed the immunoSEQ multiplex PCR reads through MiXCR, listing each CDR3 protein once. The sample gives 150,000 to 200,000 distinct CDR3 sequences, almost 96% of which show up once; around 0.096% is in the top ten. The source material was CD4+ T cells from PBMCs. These receptor sequences come from a human donor with Susac syndrome.

The chain employs TRBV29-1 and TRBJ1-1; D not resolved. Deletions cut 5 bases from V and 1 base from J, with 14 bases between. The germline V gene has CDR1 SQVTM and CDR2 ANQGSEA. CDR3 size: 14 residues. The CDR3: CSVPPREANTEAFF. The CDR3, as DNA: TGCAGCGTTCCCCCACGGGAGGCGAACACTGAAGCTTTCTTT.

This clonotype was detected once. The rearrangement uses TRBV27 and TRBJ2-1, with D possibly matching TRBD2 (5 bases). The CDR3 totals 13 residues. Trimming took 7 bases from V and 3 from J, leaving 10 bases between them. The germline gives CDR1 MNHEY, CDR2 SMNVEV (reference sequence). CDR3 nucleotide sequence: TGTGCCAGCACGGGAACCCTCTACAATGAGCAGTTCTTC. Amino acids: CASTGTLYNEQFF.

V and J are TRBV15 and TRBJ2-4, with 7 positions matching TRBD2. This CDR3 has 16 amino acids. V trimming: 0 bases; J trimming: 5 bases; junction bases outside the gene matches: 7. The V gene's germline CDR1 is LNHNV and CDR2 YYDKDF (reference sequence). CDR3: CATSRDGGRGENIQYF. CDR3 coding DNA: TGTGCCACCAGCAGAGATGGCGGTCGGGGGGAAAACATTCAGTACTTC.

CDR3 sequence: CASSHPGRPQETQYF. CDR3 coding DNA: TGTGCCAGCAGTCACCCAGGGAGGCCCCAAGAGACCCAGTACTTC. V and J are TRBV7-7 and TRBJ2-5; TRBD2 might be the D (6 bases). This CDR3 is built from 15 residues. V lost 6 bases to trimming and J lost 1 base, with 15 bases between them. CDR1 is SSHAT and CDR2 is FNYEAQ in the germline V gene (reference sequence).

The chain joins TRBV6-2 or TRBV6-3 to TRBJ2-7; 7 nucleotides match TRBD1. CDR1 MNHEY and CDR2 SVGEGT come from the germline V gene. The CDR3 runs to 14 residues. The ends lost 6 bases at V and 1 base at J; junction bases unmatched: 6. CDR3 residues: CASRGTADSYEQYF. Here the CDR3 DNA reads TGTGCCAGCAGAGGGACAGCCGATTCCTACGAGCAGTACTTC.

The V and J genes are TRBV20-1 and TRBJ2-7; D is tentatively TRBD1 or TRBD2 (6 bases each). The CDR3 consists of 13 residues. Germline CDR1 and CDR2: DFQATT and SNEGSKA (reference sequence). Trimming took 7 bases from V and 2 from J, leaving 15 bases between them. The DNA of the CDR3 is TGCAGTGGGGGGGCAGGGGTCGCCTACGAGCAGTACTTC. Its translation is CSGGAGVAYEQYF.

This chain joins TRBV19 and TRBJ1-2, with D possibly matching TRBD1 (6 bases). Trimming took 10 bases from V and 6 from J, leaving 18 bases between them. The CDR3 is made up of 13 amino acids. Per germline, CDR1 LNHDA and CDR2 SQIVND (reference sequence). The CDR3 coding sequence is TGTGCCACTCGACAGGCTAGTGGCCATGGCTACACCTTC. It specifies CATRQASGHGYTF.

This chain uses TRBV14 with TRBJ1-1; possibly TRBD1 for D (5 bases). V was clipped by 0 bases and J by 10 bases, with 15 bases between them. CDR3 length: 14 residues. The germline V gene has CDR1 SGHDN and CDR2 FVKESK. The CDR3 DNA reads TGTGCCAGCAGCCAAGATAGGCAGGGCTGGAGAGCTTTCTTT. Protein product: CASSQDRQGWRAFF.

The chain couples TRBV20-1 to TRBJ2-3; D assignment may be TRBD1 or TRBD2 (6 bases each). Looked up from germline, CDR1 is DFQATT and CDR2 is SNEGSKA (reference sequence). CDR3 length: 15 residues. The V and J ends lost 6 bases and 3 bases respectively, with 19 bases between them. The DNA of the CDR3 is TGCAGTGCGCCAGGAGGGGGTGCAATTACAGATACGCAGTATTTT. Residues: CSAPGGGAITDTQYF.

J is TRBJ2-1 and V is TRBV5-4, with 8 bases matching TRBD1. V trimming: 5 bases; J trimming: 4 bases; junction bases outside the gene matches: 8. The CDR3 loop spans 15 amino acids. Per germline, CDR1 SGHNT and CDR2 YYREEE (reference sequence). The CDR3, as DNA: TGTGCCAGCAGATCCCGGGACAGGAGTTACAATGAGCAGTTCTTC. Translating gives CASRSRDRSYNEQFF.

The chain is built from TRBV30 and TRBJ2-1; 11 bases line up with TRBD1. This CDR3 comprises 13 residues. After removal of 4 bases from V and 9 bases from J, the junction contained 5 bases not matched to a gene. Germline assignment: CDR1 GTSNPN and CDR2 SVGIG (reference sequence). The chain's CDR3 is CAWMRTGGIEQFF. DNA of the CDR3: TGTGCCTGGATGAGGACAGGGGGCATTGAGCAGTTCTTC.

The gene calls are TRBV27 and TRBJ2-4, with a tentative D call TRBD1 (5 bases). Germline V gives CDR1 MNHEY, CDR2 SMNVEV (reference sequence). The length of the CDR3 is 15 residues. V lost 5 bases to trimming and J lost 0 bases, with 11 bases between them. CDR3 DNA sequence: TGTGCCAGCAGTCACAGGATTCTAGCCAAAAACATTCAGTACTTC. It specifies CASSHRILAKNIQYF.

This sequence joins TRBV6-5 and TRBJ1-2, with 9 bases aligning to TRBD1. CDR1 and CDR2 from the germline V gene are MNHEY and SVGAGI. The J segment lost 8 bases and the V segment lost 5 bases, leaving 9 bases of the junction unmatched. This CDR3 region has 14 residues. CDR3 loop: CASSHQGQGGGYTF. The CDR3 nucleotides are TGTGCCAGCAGTCACCAGGGACAGGGTGGAGGCTACACCTTC.

CDR3 residues: CASNSGTKIIPQHF. CDR3 nucleotide sequence: TGTGCCAGTAACTCCGGGACAAAGATAATCCCCCAGCATTTT. The chain has TRBV19 and TRBJ1-5; D may be TRBD1 (6 bases). The ends were cut back, 7 bases at V and 10 bases at J, with 20 bases in the middle. The CDR3 has 14 amino acids. Looked up from germline, CDR1 is LNHDA and CDR2 is SQIVND (reference sequence).

The CDR3 nucleotides read TGCGCCAGCAGCCAACCCGCCTATGGCAATCAGCCCCAGCATTTT. As protein: CASSQPAYGNQPQHF. This rearrangement joins TRBV4-1 to TRBJ1-5, with unresolved D. V was clipped by 2 bases and J by 2 bases, with 10 bases between them. Germline CDR1 reads MGHRA; CDR2 reads YSYEKL. This CDR3 spans 15 amino acids.

The chain joins TRBV7-2 to TRBJ1-6, with 7 bases identical to TRBD1. The germline V gene encodes CDR1 SGHTA and CDR2 FQGNSA. Trimming at V came to 5 bases and at J to 10 bases, leaving 11 bases not matched to a gene. This CDR3 spans 15 amino acids. The CDR3 sequence: CASSHRTGEGSPLHF. CDR3 in DNA: TGTGCCAGCAGCCACCGGACAGGCGAGGGGTCACCCCTCCACTTT.

This rearrangement joins TRBV5-6 to TRBJ2-7, with TRBD1 identical over 7 bases. This CDR3 is 12 amino acids long. Looked up from germline, CDR1 is SGHDT and CDR2 is YYEEEE. V was clipped by 4 bases and J by 6 bases; unmatched bases: 4. The CDR3 loop is CASSLGTAEQYF. For the CDR3, the DNA is TGTGCCAGCAGCCTCGGGACAGCCGAGCAGTACTTC.

This clonotype was detected only once. The chain uses TRBV11-2 and TRBJ2-3; D tentatively fits TRBD1 or TRBD2 (6 bases each). The CDR3 sequence is 16 residues long. Trimming removed 2 bases at V and 0 bases at J, with 12 bases between. The germline V gene has CDR1 SGHAT and CDR2 FQNNGV. The DNA for the CDR3 is TGTGCCAGCAGCTTACGAGGGGGGTCTAGCACAGATACGCAGTATTTT. Translated: CASSLRGGSSTDTQYF.

The gene calls are TRBV10-3 and TRBJ1-1, with unresolved D. The germline V and J ends were trimmed by 8 bases and 0 bases, with 7 bases remaining between them. Germline CDR1 ENHRY, CDR2 SYGVKD. This CDR3 has 12 amino acids. This CDR3 is CAIADLNTEAFF. The DNA for the CDR3 is TGTGCCATCGCAGACTTGAACACTGAAGCTTTCTTT.

This chain joins TRBV3-1 and TRBJ2-7; 7 nucleotides line up with TRBD2. The J segment lost 9 bases and the V segment lost 0 bases, leaving 8 bases of the junction unmatched. Germline assignment: CDR1 LGHDT and CDR2 YNNKEL (reference sequence). CDR3 length: 14 residues. CDR3 sequence reads: CASSQDRSAGWQYF. DNA for the CDR3: TGTGCCAGCAGCCAAGATCGATCAGCGGGGTGGCAGTACTTC.